This T cell receptor (beta chain) appears in the sequencing data of a study of CD8 T cells in Susac syndrome (dated 2019 in TCRdb). Study-wide context: Whether CD8+ T cell activation and differentiation in Susac syndrome was antigen driven was tested using repertoire sequencing. Broad study findings and their caveats: The TCR sequencing and HLA analysis was acknowledged to have included a relatively small number of individuals.

Peripheral blood CD8+ and CD4+ T cells from healthy donors, Susac syndrome patients and multiple sclerosis patients were profiled using high-throughput TCR beta sequencing. The multiple sclerosis controls were treatment-naive patients who had stable or active relapsing-remitting disease and met the revised McDonald criteria. CD8+ TEMRA cells were enriched by FACS, while bulk CD8+ and CD4+ T cells were purified by magnetic negative isolation. Blood was collected in EDTA tubes and processed within 24 hours, with PBMCs isolated through density gradient centrifugation. PBMCs intended for TCR sequencing were frozen in liquid nitrogen and were later thawed in a 37 degrees C water bath. Purity of sorted or isolated CD4+, CD8+ and CD8+ TEMRA cells was at least 90%. RNA was extracted using the RNeasy kit, and about 0.5 to 1 microgram was reverse transcribed with random hexamers. The immunoSEQ multiplex PCR assay, covering 54 Vbeta and 13 Jbeta segments, was used to amplify TCR beta CDR3 regions. To correct PCR amplification bias, a synthetic template baseline was used for both primer optimization and computational correction. Processing in the source paper ran as follows. Reads were annotated to V, D and J genes according to IMGT and were analyzed with immunoSEQ Analyzer, with only productive sequences retained. Clonality was calculated as one minus the Shannon entropy normalized by log2 of the number of productive unique sequences. For each patient and control, public and private clones were evaluated among the 100 most prevalent clones. Susac-specific clones were defined as absent from healthy and MS cohorts, approximately 1,000 published viral clones and other ImmuneACCESS disease sequences. TCRdb's own reprocessing of the public reads used fastp at Q25 and MiXCR and kept productive beta chains. Rows matching on CDR3 protein sequence are summarized as one entry with the most common DNA and genes. What appears here as the V and J calls and clone size reflects TCRdb's work, not the paper's. This sample has around 130,000 distinct CDR3 sequences in its table, and about 94% of those were observed once. The ten largest clonotypes hold 0.1% to 0.15% of the sample.

Worth noting for this clonotype: What this receptor recognizes is not known. Per-nucleotide qualities are absent, and no much larger clonotype sits a single base away.

From the germline V gene, CDR1 is MNHNS and CDR2 is SASEGT. The CDR3 runs 9 amino acids, cysteine and phenylalanine included. Only the CDR3 DNA stays, 27 bases, in frame from base 1. V is reduced by 0 bases and J by 11 bases, leaving a spacing of 1 base between them. This TCR derives from a human donor with multiple sclerosis. The sequence joins TRBV6-1 to TRBJ1-1; the D gene remains uncertain. Source material: CD4+ T cells from PBMCs. The CDR3 reads as follows: CASSEAAFF. DNA sequence: TGTGCCAGCAGTGAAGCTGCTTTCTTT.